One T cell receptor beta chain is described in this entry. The record originates from a study of T cells in localized non-small cell lung cancer. TCRdb's copy holds only in-frame clones and misses some; the assay was immunoSEQ multiplex PCR. The sample shows around 140,000 clones, 89% of them seen only once. V dropped 4 bases and J dropped 4 bases, with 14 bases sitting between them. Germline V gene sequence: CDR1 SNHLY, CDR2 FYNNEI. The CDR3 is made up of 15 amino acids. The origin of this receptor is an older female donor with stage I lung adenocarcinoma. This material consisted of peripheral blood, taken before any cancer treatment. The V gene is TRBV2, the J gene TRBJ1-3; D gene unclear. The CDR3 DNA reads as TGTGCCAGCAGTGGTTACGGTTCGAGAGGAAACACCATATATTTT. It is translated as CASSGYGSRGNTIYF.